This TCR beta chain came from a study of blood T cell repertoires in COVID-19 (dated by TCRdb to 2019 to 2021). Describing the broader study: Collaborator samples came from the United States, Italy and Spain and covered acute and convalescent phases of COVID-19. The samples were drawn from the first 160 participants of the ongoing ImmuneRACE study and from 950 to 1,500 subjects provided by 6 global collaborators. Where HLA class I and class II types were available, the types were taken from metadata supplied by the sample provider, not from assay-based typing. The prospective study material was composed of cDNA or gDNA derived from T cells, B-cell-depleted T cells, or PBMCs. The sample metadata nearly always contained a de-identified subject ID, COVID-19 status, age in years and sex. The repertoires were released in a freely available public database meant as a resource for research on the immune response to SARS-CoV-2. The dataset comprised deeply sampled blood TCRbeta repertoires from subjects exposed to, actively infected with, or recovered from COVID-19.

In the prospective study, participants were about 18 to 100 years old, resided in about two dozen geographic areas of the United States, and were enrolled through a virtual design. To assign participants to cohorts, the prospective study relied on clinical history that participants themselves reported in a screening survey and a study questionnaire. Recovered participants in ImmuneRACE Cohort 3 were defined as having two consecutive negative NP/OP PCR tests, clearance from a healthcare professional, or resolution of symptoms. Each participant in the prospective study had whole blood, serum and a nasopharyngeal or oropharyngeal swab collected by mobile phlebotomists. Prospective study participants could optionally give additional blood draws and questionnaires over a roughly two-month period. Blood samples from the prospective study were shipped frozen or at room temperature prior to DNA extraction.

Results and caveats for the whole study, not just this receptor: The quantity of clinical and demographic metadata differed by source and by participant and was supplied without curation.

Points on this clone: Its antigen is unknown. Base qualities are not at hand, and no much larger clone is one base apart.

TCRbeta CDR3 regions were amplified from genomic DNA by means of the immunoSEQ Assay, a bias-controlled multiplex PCR. The original pipeline was this. Within the assay, amplification of reference gene primers was used to estimate how many nucleated cells each sample contained. To quantify the absolute abundance of each unique TCRbeta CDR3 rearrangement, sequence reads were collapsed and filtered. For each sample, productive Simpson clonality was calculated as the square root of Simpson's diversity index over productive rearrangements. TCRdb's version of the immuneACCESS table is confined to in-frame rearrangements and falls short of the full clone set. An unresolved V gene accounts for under half of the shortfall where checked; the remainder is of unknown origin. Clone size and the V and J calls come from that table; the DNA yielded D and trimming. The sample table holds 490,000 or so clones, of which approximately 90% were seen once. 7% to 10% of the sample lies in the top ten.

The germline V gene specifies ENHRY as CDR1 and SYGVKD as CDR2. V and J lose 2 bases and 2 bases, and a span of 14 bases separates them. Including the terminal cysteine and phenylalanine, the CDR3 comprises 16 residues. The CDR3 DNA has 48 bases and is translated from base 1. In this chain, TRBV10-3 is recombined with TRBJ2-3, with TRBD2 tentatively as D gene (7 bases match). The sequenced sample was PBMCs or T cells enriched from blood (not recorded which). The receptor was isolated from a woman aged 55-70 years who had recovered from COVID-19. Here is the DNA: TGTGCCATCAGTGAGCCGGGGGGCTTTAACACAGATACGCAGTATTTT. Translated, it reads CAISEPGGFNTDTQYF.